Shown below are 16 T cell receptor beta chains from a single sample sequenced in a study of blood T cells in healthy people across ages. Primed by a sample-barcoded 5' primer and a J-beta primer mix, a second PCR proceeded for 7 to 11 cycles. TCRdb independently ran MiXCR on the 5' RACE reads; one entry per CDR3 protein. The sample shows 700,000 to 800,000 distinct CDR3 sequences, 43% of them seen only once. The sample comprised blood. The receptors derive from a woman aged 55-75 years in good health.

A remark on this clonotype: An end of the junction differs from the germline gene, which may be a read error. The chain employs TRBV15 and TRBJ2-3, with 7 bases lining up with TRBD2. This CDR3 contains 16 residues. CDR1 and CDR2 from the germline V gene are LNHNV and YYDKDF (reference sequence). CDR3 coding DNA: TGTGTCACCAGCAGTCGGGAGGACGATAGCACAGATACGCAGTATTTT. Amino acids: CVTSSREDDSTDTQYF.

The rearrangement joins TRBV7-2 to TRBJ1-5; D is unresolved. The CDR3 runs to 16 residues. V shed 2 bases and J shed 0 bases, with 11 bases lying between them. Germline loops: CDR1 SGHTA, CDR2 FQGNSA. In DNA, the CDR3 is TGTGCCAGCAGCTTACGTGACGTACATAGCAATCAGCCCCAGCATTTT. It yields the protein CASSLRDVHSNQPQHF.

This chain joins TRBV7-2 and TRBJ2-3; 7 positions agree with TRBD1. Per the germline V gene, CDR1 is SGHTA and CDR2 is FQGNSA. The junction had 6 bases not matched to a gene; V was cut back by 7 bases and J by 2 bases. The CDR3 extends over 14 amino acids. In DNA form, the CDR3 reads TGTGCCAGCATAAGGGACAGAGACACAGATACGCAGTATTTT. It translates to CASIRDRDTDTQYF.

This clonotype was counted a few times. V usage is TRBV29-1 and J usage is TRBJ2-7; no clear D gene. V was shortened by 2 bases and J by 2 bases, with 7 bases between the two germline ends. CDR3 size: 12 residues. Germline CDR1 SQVTM, CDR2 ANQGSEA. CDR3 bases: TGCAGCGTTGAAACAGCTCCCTACGAGCAGTACTTC. Residues: CSVETAPYEQYF.

In its sample, this clonotype was seen a few times. The rearrangement uses TRBV3-1 and TRBJ2-5; D is possibly TRBD1 (6 bases). This CDR3 spans 14 amino acids. V was cut by 1 base and J by 1 base, with 7 bases left in between. Germline V gene lookup returns CDR1 LGHDT and CDR2 YNNKEL (reference sequence). CDR3 nucleotide sequence: TGTGCCAGCAGCCAAGTCAGGGGCCAAGAGACCCAGTACTTC. Protein sequence: CASSQVRGQETQYF.

The chain links TRBV7-9 to TRBJ1-4; D is undetermined. The germline V gene encodes CDR1 SEHNR and CDR2 FQNEAQ (reference sequence). Between the trimmed V and J ends, which lost 6 bases and 0 bases, there was a span of 8 bases. The CDR3 loop spans 14 amino acids. The CDR3 DNA sequence: TGTGCCAGCAGTCAGGCTGCAACTAATGAAAAACTGTTTTTT. This codes for CASSQAATNEKLFF. The variable domain in full, with the rest retrieved from reference TRBV7-9 and TRBJ1-4, is DTGVSQNPRHKITKRGQNVTFRCDPISEHNRLYWYRQTLGQGPEFLTYFQNEAQLEKSRLLSDRFSAERPKGSFSTLEIQRTEQGDSAMYLCASSQAATNEKLFFGSGTQLSVL.

V is TRBV3-1 and J is TRBJ1-2, with 7 bases identical to TRBD1. J lost 4 bases, V lost 1 base, and 12 bases had no gene match. The CDR3 has 17 residues. CDR1 is LGHDT, CDR2 YNNKEL, per germline (reference sequence). The CDR3 DNA reads as TGTGCCAGCAGCCAAGTCGCGACAGGGCGAGGGAGCTATGGCTACACCTTC. Its translation is CASSQVATGRGSYGYTF.

This rearrangement joins TRBV27 to TRBJ2-1; TRBD2 aligns across 9 bases. Trimming at V came to 4 bases and at J to 4 bases, leaving 5 bases not matched to a gene. Germline V CDR1 and CDR2: MNHEY, SMNVEV (reference sequence). The CDR3 runs to 15 residues. For the CDR3, the DNA is TGTGCCAGCAGTTCCAGACTAGCGGAATACAATGAGCAGTTCTTC. Amino acid sequence: CASSSRLAEYNEQFF.

V and J are TRBV3-1 and TRBJ2-5; weak D call: TRBD1 (5 bases). The CDR3 extends over 12 amino acids. With 0 bases removed from V and 7 bases from J, the gap between germline ends came to 6 bases. The germline CDR1 and CDR2 sequences are LGHDT and YNNKEL (reference sequence). CDR3 protein: CASSQDRGTQYF. For the CDR3, the DNA is TGTGCCAGCAGCCAAGATAGGGGGACCCAGTACTTC.

This chain uses TRBV20-1 with TRBJ2-7; the match to TRBD2 covers 8 bases. CDR3 length: 11 amino acids. The germline gives CDR1 DFQATT, CDR2 SNEGSKA (reference sequence). With V trimmed by 3 bases and J by 11 bases, 6 bases remained unmatched. The chain's CDR3 is CSASLAGREYF. CDR3 nucleotides: TGCAGTGCTAGTTTAGCGGGAAGGGAGTACTTC.

The chain employs TRBV29-1 and TRBJ2-5; 11 nucleotides line up with TRBD1. Germline loops: CDR1 SQVTM, CDR2 ANQGSEA. The CDR3 covers 12 residues. With V trimmed by 6 bases and J by 12 bases, 9 bases remained unmatched. This chain's CDR3 is CSVAGQGVKKYF. The CDR3 DNA follows: TGCAGCGTCGCGGGACAGGGGGTAAAAAAGTACTTC.

The rearrangement uses TRBV20-1 and TRBJ2-6, with TRBD2 as a possible D gene (6 bases). The CDR3 has 16 amino acids. Germline lookup yields CDR1 DFQATT and CDR2 SNEGSKA (reference sequence). The V and J ends lost 5 bases and 4 bases respectively, with 18 bases between them. CDR3 in amino acids: CSAAGRGKSGANVLTF. CDR3 nucleotide sequence: TGCAGTGCTGCGGGACGGGGGAAATCCGGGGCCAACGTCCTGACTTTC.

This clonotype was observed at least ten times. The chain carries TRBV27 and TRBJ2-1; D not certain. The ends were cut back, 0 bases at V and 4 bases at J, with 13 bases in the middle. Germline CDR1 MNHEY, CDR2 SMNVEV (reference sequence). The CDR3 totals 16 residues. CDR3 DNA: TGTGCCAGCAGTTTATCGGCTTTGGGGTTATACAATGAGCAGTTCTTC. It encodes CASSLSALGLYNEQFF.

V gene TRBV28 combines with J gene TRBJ2-7, with 8 bases lining up with TRBD1. V shed 6 bases and J 0 bases; nucleotides not matched to a gene: 4. CDR1 is MDHEN and CDR2 is SYDVKM in the germline V gene. CDR3 length: 14 residues. The CDR3 region has the DNA TGTGCCAGCAGGGCGACAGGGGACTCCTACGAGCAGTACTTC. Its protein is CASRATGDSYEQYF.

As to this clonotype: A read error may account for a junction end that differs from germline. This chain links TRBV6-2 or TRBV6-3 with TRBJ2-3, with D maybe TRBD1 (5 bases). Germline values: CDR1 MNHEY, CDR2 SVGEGT. The CDR3 is made up of 16 amino acids. CDR3 residues: CAGSYPTETRGDTQYF. The CDR3 bases are TGTGCCGGCAGTTACCCGACAGAGACAAGGGGAGATACGCAGTATTTT.

This chain uses TRBV5-4 with TRBJ2-3; 9 positions agree with TRBD2. The germline gives CDR1 SGHNT, CDR2 YYREEE (reference sequence). The CDR3 spans 18 residues. The V and J ends lost 0 bases and 9 bases, in that order; junction bases with no gene match: 17. DNA of the CDR3: TGTGCCAGCAGCTTGGCAGGAGCGGGAGGCCCTCACAGGTCCACGCAGTATTTT. Protein: CASSLAGAGGPHRSTQYF.